The 23 T cell receptor beta chains reported below all come from one sample, sequenced in a study of shared clonotypes between healthy human individuals. Data came from immunoSEQ multiplex PCR; TCRdb stores just in-frame clones and leaves some out. In the table there are 2 million to 2.5 million clones, 80% to 95% of which are singletons. The sequenced sample consisted of naive CD4+ T cells from PBMCs. Specified subset: CD45RA+ positively selected. These receptors were obtained from a man between 18 and 29 years old in good health. Some clones in this sample may be carry-over from other donors' samples.

The V call is TRBV5-6, the J call TRBJ2-3; D is undetermined. CDR1 and CDR2 from the germline V gene are SGHDT and YYEEEE. Trimming left V 2 bases short and J 1 base short, with 14 bases between. This CDR3 contains 16 residues. As DNA, the CDR3 is TGTGCCAGCAGCTTAGTACCGGGTCACGGCACAGATACGCAGTATTTT. Protein product: CASSLVPGHGTDTQYF.

The chain links TRBV30 to TRBJ2-3; D not certain. The V gene lost 2 bases and the J gene lost 6 bases, with 9 bases spanning the gap. CDR1 and CDR2 (germline): GTSNPN, SVGIG (reference sequence). The CDR3 spans 12 residues. The DNA of the CDR3 is TGTGCCTGGAGTACCTCCGCGGATACGCAGTATTTT. Its protein is CAWSTSADTQYF.

V gene TRBV2 combines with J gene TRBJ2-7, with 7 bases identical to TRBD2. The CDR3 loop spans 14 amino acids. V lost 8 bases, J lost 5 bases, and 12 bases stayed unmatched. Germline CDR1 reads SNHLY; CDR2 reads FYNNEI. Here the CDR3 reads CASRSGIGVNEQYF. The CDR3 DNA reads as TGTGCCAGCCGCAGCGGGATTGGCGTTAACGAGCAGTACTTC.

Comment on this clone: The same CDR3 is also encoded by other DNA sequences in this sample. The V call is TRBV28, the J call TRBJ2-7, with TRBD2 matching over 7 bases. The CDR3 totals 12 residues. V trimming: 5 bases; J trimming: 4 bases; junction bases outside the gene matches: 2. Per germline, CDR1 MDHEN and CDR2 SYDVKM. The CDR3 DNA follows: TGTGCCAGCAGTCTCGGGGGGTACGAGCAGTACTTC. This gives the protein CASSLGGYEQYF. The whole variable domain, filled in from reference TRBV28 and TRBJ2-7, reads DVKVTQSSRYLVKRTGEKVFLECVQDMDHENMFWYRQDPGLGLRLIYFSYDVKMKEKGDIPEGYSVSREKKERFSLILESASTNQTSMYLCASSLGGYEQYFGPGTRLTVT.

This chain links TRBV4-3 with TRBJ1-2, with TRBD1 as a possible D gene (5 bases). With 0 bases removed from V and 8 bases from J, the gap between germline ends came to 22 bases. CDR3 length equals 17 residues. Per germline, CDR1 LGHNA and CDR2 YSLEER. CDR3 residues: CASSQEVIGESFGGYTF. The CDR3 DNA is TGCGCCAGCAGCCAAGAGGTAATAGGGGAAAGTTTCGGAGGCTACACCTTC.

This clone showed up just a few times. Other DNA sequences from this sample encode an identical CDR3 as well. V and J are TRBV4-1 and TRBJ1-5; D remains ambiguous. The V gene lost 1 base and the J gene lost 0 bases, with 7 bases spanning the gap. The CDR3 is 15 residues long. Germline loops: CDR1 MGHRA, CDR2 YSYEKL. The CDR3 is CASSQVGLSNQPQHF. The CDR3 DNA reads TGCGCCAGCAGCCAAGTAGGGCTTAGCAATCAGCCCCAGCATTTT.

The V and J genes are TRBV7-2 and TRBJ1-5; unclear D gene. The CDR3 is 13 amino acids. V lost 1 base, J lost 6 bases, and 7 bases lay in between. Germline-derived CDR1 and CDR2 are SGHTA and FQGNSA. Here the CDR3 DNA reads TGTGCCAGCAGCTTAGTGGACGGTCAGCCCCAGCATTTT. Protein product: CASSLVDGQPQHF.

This rearrangement joins TRBV7-9 to TRBJ2-5; no firm D call. The CDR3 is made up of 13 amino acids. The ends were cut back, 5 bases at V and 1 base at J, with 8 bases in the middle. Germline V gene lookup returns CDR1 SEHNR and CDR2 FQNEAQ (reference sequence). CDR3 region: CASSVIFQETQYF. The CDR3 DNA reads TGTGCCAGCAGCGTGATATTCCAAGAGACCCAGTACTTC.

The V gene is TRBV18, the J gene TRBJ2-1, with 10 bases lining up with TRBD2. The J segment lost 5 bases and the V segment lost 1 base, leaving 8 bases of the junction unmatched. Germline V gene sequence: CDR1 KGHSH, CDR2 LQKENI. The CDR3 has 17 residues. CDR3 nucleotide sequence: TGTGCCAGCTCACCACGCGCGCCTAGCGGGAGTCACAATGAGCAGTTCTTC. Translating gives CASSPRAPSGSHNEQFF.

V usage is TRBV9 and J usage is TRBJ2-1; 10 positions match TRBD1. Germline CDR1 is SGDLS and CDR2 is YYNGEE. V lost 5 bases to trimming and J lost 9 bases; unmatched junction nucleotides: 2. CDR3 length equals 12 residues. Here the CDR3 DNA reads TGTGCCAGCAGAGGGGACAGGGGTGAGCAGTTCTTC. Protein sequence: CASRGDRGEQFF.

The chain employs TRBV28 and TRBJ1-5; D call uncertain. This CDR3 contains 14 residues. Germline CDR1 and CDR2: MDHEN and SYDVKM. Trimming removed 5 bases from V and 0 bases from J, with 8 bases in between. CDR3 nucleotide sequence: TGTGCCAGCAGTCGGCAGAGTAGCAATCAGCCCCAGCATTTT. Translation: CASSRQSSNQPQHF.

V and J are TRBV4-3 and TRBJ2-3; 15 nucleotides agree with TRBD2. Germline V gives CDR1 LGHNA, CDR2 YSLEER. V shed 4 bases, J shed 1 base, and the junction held 12 bases outside the gene matches. CDR3 length: 20 residues. CDR3 nucleotides: TGCGCCAGCAGCCTTACGGTCGGACTAGCGGGAGGGCCTCGCACAGATACGCAGTATTTT. This translates into CASSLTVGLAGGPRTDTQYF.

This clone was detected only once. Additional DNA sequences in this sample encode the identical CDR3. This sequence joins TRBV29-1 and TRBJ2-1, with 10 nucleotides matching TRBD1. The CDR3 loop spans 13 amino acids. J was trimmed by 4 bases and V by 7 bases; bases with no gene match: 4. Germline V lookup: CDR1 SQVTM, CDR2 ANQGSEA. Here the CDR3 reads CSAPGQGYNEQFF. CDR3 DNA: TGCAGCGCCCCGGGACAGGGGTACAATGAGCAGTTCTTC.

The chain couples TRBV19 to TRBJ1-4; D not certain. Trimming left V 1 base short and J 8 bases short, with 14 bases between. There are 15 residues in the CDR3. Germline V gives CDR1 LNHDA, CDR2 SQIVND (reference sequence). CDR3 loop: CASSIGGQDGEKLFF. In DNA form, the CDR3 reads TGTGCCAGTAGTATAGGAGGGCAGGATGGAGAAAAACTGTTTTTT.

Notes on this clone: A read error may account for a junction end that differs from germline. The chain has TRBV23-1 and TRBJ1-1, with D unclear. TRBV23-1 is marked as an open reading frame, function uncertain. This CDR3 is 10 amino acids long. DNA of the CDR3: TGCGCCAGCAGTCGGAGGTCGGTACGCTTT. It translates to CASSRRSVRF.

J is TRBJ2-3 and V is TRBV29-1; 7 bases match TRBD1. CDR1 is SQVTM and CDR2 is ANQGSEA in the germline V gene. The CDR3 sequence is 15 residues long. V was clipped by 7 bases and J by 4 bases; unmatched bases: 14. DNA for the CDR3: TGCAGCGCCAGGAAGAGACAGGGATTCGCAGATACGCAGTATTTT. This encodes CSARKRQGFADTQYF.

CDR3 bases: TGTGCCAGCACCCCCCCAGGAATCCGGTCCAACGTCCTGACTTTC. It codes for CASTPPGIRSNVLTF. The chain is built from TRBV11-2 and TRBJ2-6; D gene unclear. The length of the CDR3 is 15 residues. Germline V gene data show CDR1 as SGHAT and CDR2 as FQNNGV. V was trimmed by 7 bases and J by 8 bases, leaving 18 bases between them. Complete variable domain (other parts from reference TRBV11-2 and TRBJ2-6): EAGVAQSPRYKIIEKRQSVAFWCNPISGHATLYWYQQILGQGPKLLIQFQNNGVVDDSQLPKDRFSAERLKGVDSTLKIQPAKLEDSAVYLCASTPPGIRSNVLTFGAGSRLTVL.

As DNA, the CDR3 is TGTGCCAGCAGCCCTGGACAGGAAGAGACCCAGTACTTC. Translated: CASSPGQEETQYF. This sequence joins TRBV14 and TRBJ2-5, with TRBD1 matching over 7 bases. CDR1 and CDR2 (germline): SGHDN, FVKESK. J gave up 3 bases and V 4 bases, and 2 bases lay outside the gene matches. The CDR3 loop spans 13 amino acids.

The J gene is TRBJ1-2, the V gene TRBV27, with 8 bases that match TRBD1. This CDR3 has 16 amino acids. J gave up 4 bases and V 6 bases, and 13 bases lay outside the gene matches. Germline V gene data show CDR1 as MNHEY and CDR2 as SMNVEV (reference sequence). DNA of the CDR3: TGTGCCAGCAGGCGACAGGGGACGTCCGTTATCTATGGCTACACCTTC. The encoded protein is CASRRQGTSVIYGYTF.

V usage is TRBV5-4 and J usage is TRBJ1-1, with D possibly matching TRBD1 (6 bases). The germline V and J ends were trimmed by 4 bases and 1 base, with 11 bases remaining between them. The CDR3 is 14 residues long. CDR1 SGHNT and CDR2 YYREEE come from the germline V gene (reference sequence). The CDR3 sequence: CASSQDRSNTEAFF. CDR3 bases: TGTGCCAGCAGCCAAGACAGGTCGAACACTGAAGCTTTCTTT. The complete variable domain, with remaining parts taken from reference TRBV5-4 and TRBJ1-1, reads ETGVTQSPTHLIKTRGQQVTLRCSSQSGHNTVSWYQQALGQGPQFIFQYYREEENGRGNFPPRFSGLQFPNYSSELNVNALELDDSALYLCASSQDRSNTEAFFGQGTRLTVV.

About this clone: The same CDR3 is also encoded by other DNA sequences in this sample. The V gene is TRBV9, the J gene TRBJ2-5; D call uncertain. V lost 3 bases to trimming and J lost 1 base, with 7 bases between them. The germline V gene encodes CDR1 SGDLS and CDR2 YYNGEE. The CDR3 has 13 residues. The DNA of the CDR3 is TGTGCCAGCAGCGGGGTGGCCCAAGAGACCCAGTACTTC. It translates to CASSGVAQETQYF.

The rearrangement links TRBV28 to TRBJ2-7; 7 bases are shared with TRBD2. V shed 0 bases and J 4 bases; nucleotides not matched to a gene: 12. Germline values: CDR1 MDHEN, CDR2 SYDVKM. There are 17 residues in the CDR3. CDR3 DNA sequence: TGTGCCAGCAGTTTATGGGCGGGAGAGTTGGGTAATTACGAGCAGTACTTC. Translation: CASSLWAGELGNYEQYF.

The V gene is TRBV9, the J gene TRBJ2-2; D unresolved. Germline V gene lookup returns CDR1 SGDLS and CDR2 YYNGEE. Between the trimmed V and J ends, which lost 1 base and 4 bases, there was a span of 11 bases. This CDR3 is 15 amino acids long. The CDR3 loop reads CASSVRGSVTGELFF. The CDR3 DNA reads as TGTGCCAGCAGCGTAAGAGGCAGTGTCACCGGGGAGCTGTTTTTT.